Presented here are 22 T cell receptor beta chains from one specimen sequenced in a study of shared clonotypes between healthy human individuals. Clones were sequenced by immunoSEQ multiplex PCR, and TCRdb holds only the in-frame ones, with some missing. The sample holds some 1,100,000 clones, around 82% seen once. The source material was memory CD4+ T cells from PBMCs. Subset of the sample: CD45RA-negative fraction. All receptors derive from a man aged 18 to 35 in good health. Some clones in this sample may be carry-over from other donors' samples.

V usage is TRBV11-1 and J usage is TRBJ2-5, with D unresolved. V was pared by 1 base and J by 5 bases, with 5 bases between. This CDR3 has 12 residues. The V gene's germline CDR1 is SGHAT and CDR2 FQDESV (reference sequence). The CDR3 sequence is CASSLEWETQYF. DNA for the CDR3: TGTGCCAGCAGCTTAGAGTGGGAGACCCAGTACTTC. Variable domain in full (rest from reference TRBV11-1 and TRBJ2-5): EAEVAQSPRYKITEKSQAVAFWCDPISGHATLYWYRQILGQGPELLVQFQDESVVDDSQLPKDRFSAERLKGVDSTLKIQPAELGDSAMYLCASSLEWETQYFGPGTRLLVL.

CDR3: CASSELGSKTYEQYF. The CDR3 DNA reads as TGTGCCAGCAGTGAACTTGGCAGTAAGACCTACGAGCAGTACTTC. The rearrangement links TRBV6-1 to TRBJ2-7; D gene uncertain. Germline V gives CDR1 MNHNS, CDR2 SASEGT. The CDR3 length is 15 residues. The germline V and J ends were trimmed by 2 bases and 2 bases, with 13 bases remaining between them.

In nucleotides, the CDR3 is TGTGCCAGCAGTGCTCGGACGGGGGGTGGCTACGAGCAGTACTTC. Its translation is CASSARTGGGYEQYF. The genes are TRBV2 and TRBJ2-7, with 7 bases lining up with TRBD2. V shed 4 bases, J shed 3 bases, and the junction held 9 bases outside the gene matches. CDR3 length equals 15 residues. Germline CDR1 reads SNHLY; CDR2 reads FYNNEI.

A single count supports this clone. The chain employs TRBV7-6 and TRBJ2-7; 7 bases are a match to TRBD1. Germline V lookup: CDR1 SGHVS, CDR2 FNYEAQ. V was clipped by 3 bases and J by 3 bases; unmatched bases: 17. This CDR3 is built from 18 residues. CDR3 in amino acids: CASSFGQVSQTVRYEQYF. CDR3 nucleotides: TGTGCCAGCAGCTTCGGACAGGTCTCGCAGACCGTTCGCTACGAGCAGTACTTC.

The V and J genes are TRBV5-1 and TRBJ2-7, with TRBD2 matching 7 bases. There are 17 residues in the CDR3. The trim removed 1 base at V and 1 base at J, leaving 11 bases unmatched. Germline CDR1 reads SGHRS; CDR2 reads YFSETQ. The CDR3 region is CASSLLGGGMGSYEQYF. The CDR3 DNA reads TGCGCCAGCAGCTTGCTGGGGGGAGGGATGGGATCCTACGAGCAGTACTTC.

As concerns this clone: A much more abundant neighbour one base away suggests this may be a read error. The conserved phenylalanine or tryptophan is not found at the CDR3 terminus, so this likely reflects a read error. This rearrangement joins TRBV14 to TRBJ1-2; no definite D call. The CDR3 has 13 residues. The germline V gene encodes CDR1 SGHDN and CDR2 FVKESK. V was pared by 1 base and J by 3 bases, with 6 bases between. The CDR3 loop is CASSQGGYYGYTL. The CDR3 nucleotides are TGTGCCAGCAGCCAAGGCGGATACTATGGCTACACCCTC.

The CDR3 sequence: CSVEDLPGYRGTEAFF. In DNA, the CDR3 is TGCAGCGTTGAAGATCTACCGGGCTATCGGGGCACTGAAGCTTTCTTT. V is TRBV29-1 and J is TRBJ1-1; D uncertain. Germline V CDR1 and CDR2: SQVTM, ANQGSEA. The CDR3 length is 16 residues. Between the trimmed V and J ends, which lost 0 bases and 4 bases, there was a span of 18 bases.

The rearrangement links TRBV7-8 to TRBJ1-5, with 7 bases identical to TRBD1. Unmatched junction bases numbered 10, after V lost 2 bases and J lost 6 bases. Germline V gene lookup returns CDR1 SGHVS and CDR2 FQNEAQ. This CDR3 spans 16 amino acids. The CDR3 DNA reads TGTGCCAGCAGCTTAACTAGGGGGCGCGAGATTCAGCCCCAGCATTTT. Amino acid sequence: CASSLTRGREIQPQHF. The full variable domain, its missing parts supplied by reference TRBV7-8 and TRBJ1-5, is GAGVSQSPRYKVAKRGQDVALRCDPISGHVSLFWYQQALGQGPEFLTYFQNEAQLDKSGLPSDRFFAERPEGSVSTLKIQRTQQEDSAVYLCASSLTRGREIQPQHFGDGTRLSIL.

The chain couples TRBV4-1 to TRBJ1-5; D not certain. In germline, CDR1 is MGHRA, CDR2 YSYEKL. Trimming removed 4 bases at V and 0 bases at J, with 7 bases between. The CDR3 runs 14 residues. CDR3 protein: CASSPFISNQPQHF. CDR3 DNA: TGCGCCAGCAGCCCGTTCATTAGCAATCAGCCCCAGCATTTT.

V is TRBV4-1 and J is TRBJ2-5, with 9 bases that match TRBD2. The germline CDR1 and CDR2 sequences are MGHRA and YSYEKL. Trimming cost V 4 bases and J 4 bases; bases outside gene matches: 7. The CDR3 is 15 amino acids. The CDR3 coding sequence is TGCGCCAGCAGCCCTAGCGGGATGCCAGGAGAGACCCAGTACTTC. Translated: CASSPSGMPGETQYF.

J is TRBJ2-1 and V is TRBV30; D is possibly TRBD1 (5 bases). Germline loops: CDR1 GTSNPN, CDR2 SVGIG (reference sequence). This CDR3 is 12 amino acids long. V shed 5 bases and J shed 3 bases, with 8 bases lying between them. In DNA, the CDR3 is TGTGCCTGGCTCCAGGGCTACAATGAGCAGTTCTTC. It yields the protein CAWLQGYNEQFF.

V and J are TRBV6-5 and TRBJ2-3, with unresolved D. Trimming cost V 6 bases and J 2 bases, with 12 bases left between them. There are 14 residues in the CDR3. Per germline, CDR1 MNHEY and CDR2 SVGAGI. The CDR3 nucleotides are TGTGCCAGCAGGGACGTGTGGAACACAGATACGCAGTATTTT. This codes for CASRDVWNTDTQYF.

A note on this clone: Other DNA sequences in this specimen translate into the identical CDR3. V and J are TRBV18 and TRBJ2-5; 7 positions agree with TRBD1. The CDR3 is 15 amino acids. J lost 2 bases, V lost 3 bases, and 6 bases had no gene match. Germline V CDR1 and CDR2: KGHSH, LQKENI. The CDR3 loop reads CASSPPGQQQETQYF. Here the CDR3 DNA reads TGTGCCAGCTCACCTCCGGGACAGCAACAAGAGACCCAGTACTTC.

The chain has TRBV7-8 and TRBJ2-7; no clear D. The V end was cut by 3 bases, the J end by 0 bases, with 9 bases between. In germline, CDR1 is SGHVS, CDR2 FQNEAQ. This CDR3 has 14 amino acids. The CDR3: CASSLGPSSYEQYF. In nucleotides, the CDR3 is TGTGCCAGCAGCTTGGGTCCGAGCTCCTACGAGCAGTACTTC.

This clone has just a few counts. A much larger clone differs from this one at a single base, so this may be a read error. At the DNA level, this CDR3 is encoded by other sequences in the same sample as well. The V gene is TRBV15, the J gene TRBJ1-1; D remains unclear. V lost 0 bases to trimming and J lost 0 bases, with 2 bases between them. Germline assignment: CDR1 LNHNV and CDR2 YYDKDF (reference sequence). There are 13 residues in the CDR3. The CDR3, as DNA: TGTGCCACCAGCAGAGAGGTGAACACTGAAGCTTTCTTT. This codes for CATSREVNTEAFF.

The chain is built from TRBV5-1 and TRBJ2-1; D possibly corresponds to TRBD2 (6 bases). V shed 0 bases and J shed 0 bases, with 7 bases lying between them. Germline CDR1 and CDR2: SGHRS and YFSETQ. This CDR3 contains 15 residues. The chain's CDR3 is CASSLGGTSYNEQFF. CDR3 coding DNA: TGCGCCAGCAGCTTGGGCGGGACCTCCTACAATGAGCAGTTCTTC.

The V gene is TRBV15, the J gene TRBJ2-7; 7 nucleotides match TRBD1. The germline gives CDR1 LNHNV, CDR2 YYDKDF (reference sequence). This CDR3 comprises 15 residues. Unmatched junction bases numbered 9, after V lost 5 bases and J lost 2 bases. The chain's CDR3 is CATSLDSGQTYEQYF. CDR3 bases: TGTGCCACCAGCTTAGACTCGGGACAGACCTACGAGCAGTACTTC.

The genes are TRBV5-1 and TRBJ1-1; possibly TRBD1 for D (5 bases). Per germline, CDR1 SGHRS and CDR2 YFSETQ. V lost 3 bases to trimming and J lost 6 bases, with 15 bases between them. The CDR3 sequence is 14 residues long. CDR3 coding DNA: TGCGCCAGCAGCTACCAGGGTTCTGTCGCTGAAGCTTTCTTT. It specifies CASSYQGSVAEAFF.

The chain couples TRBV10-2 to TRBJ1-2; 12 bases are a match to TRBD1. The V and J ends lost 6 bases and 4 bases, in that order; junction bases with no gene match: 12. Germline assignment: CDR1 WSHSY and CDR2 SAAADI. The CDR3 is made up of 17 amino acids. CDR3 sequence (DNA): TGCGCCAGCAGGCCGGGACAGGGGGCAAGGCCGGGCTATGGCTACACCTTC. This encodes CASRPGQGARPGYGYTF.

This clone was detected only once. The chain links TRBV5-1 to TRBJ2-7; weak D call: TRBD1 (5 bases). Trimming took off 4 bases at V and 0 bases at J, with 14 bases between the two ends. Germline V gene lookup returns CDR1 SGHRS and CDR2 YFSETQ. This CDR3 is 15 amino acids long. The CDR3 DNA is TGCGCCAGCAGCCCAGACAGTAGGAGCTCCTACGAGCAGTACTTC. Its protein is CASSPDSRSSYEQYF.

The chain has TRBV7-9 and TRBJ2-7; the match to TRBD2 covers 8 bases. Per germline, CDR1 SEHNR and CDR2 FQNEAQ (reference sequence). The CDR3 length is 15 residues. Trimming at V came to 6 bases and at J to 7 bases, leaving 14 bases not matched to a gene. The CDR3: CASSPSGPGSGEQYF. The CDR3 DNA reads TGTGCCAGCAGTCCTAGCGGGCCGGGAAGTGGAGAGCAGTACTTC.

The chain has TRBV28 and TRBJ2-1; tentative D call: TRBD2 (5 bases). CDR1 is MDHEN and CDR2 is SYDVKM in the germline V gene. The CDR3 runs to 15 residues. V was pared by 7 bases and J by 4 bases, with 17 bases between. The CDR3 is CASTPESGRYNEQFF. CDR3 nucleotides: TGTGCCAGCACCCCGGAGAGCGGACGTTACAATGAGCAGTTCTTC.